This passage covers 20 T cell receptor beta chains from one sample sequenced in a study of Ad26.COV2.S vaccination and SARS-CoV-2 variants. Repertoires were generated with immunoSEQ multiplex PCR, while TCRdb's copy carries only in-frame clones and drops some. The sample lists hundreds of thousands of clones, around 89% occurring once. The treatment here: 19 received Ad26.COV2.S at low or high dose, single or two shots; several received placebo; per-sample allocation not given. Sampling was done on day 63 after the first vaccine or placebo injection. The sequences come from peripheral blood, collected in a trial of Ad26.COV2.S vaccine versus placebo. Receptor source: a person between 18 and 65 years old who received the Ad26.COV2.S COVID-19 vaccine or a placebo.

The gene calls are TRBV3-1 (or the pseudogene TRBV3-2) and TRBJ2-4; D is unclear. Germline values: CDR1 LGHDT, CDR2 YNNKEL (reference sequence). The V end lost 1 base, the J end lost 0 bases, and 13 bases lay between the germline ends. This CDR3 spans 17 amino acids. As DNA, the CDR3 is TGTGCCAGCAGCCAAGGGTCCCAACTTCTAGCCAAAAACATTCAGTACTTC. This gives the protein CASSQGSQLLAKNIQYF.

This rearrangement joins TRBV19 to TRBJ1-3, with D perhaps matching TRBD1 (5 bases). This CDR3 has 18 amino acids. The germline gives CDR1 LNHDA, CDR2 SQIVND (reference sequence). V was clipped by 7 bases and J by 0 bases, with 22 bases between them. Written as DNA, the CDR3 is TGTGCCAGTATACCGCTCCCAGGGTGGCGGGGCTCTGGAAACACCATATATTTT. This sequence encodes CASIPLPGWRGSGNTIYF.

The J gene is TRBJ2-1, the V gene TRBV7-3, with TRBD2 matching over 12 bases. This CDR3 comprises 15 residues. The germline V gene has CDR1 SGHTA and CDR2 FQGTGA. The J segment lost 6 bases and the V segment lost 5 bases, leaving 5 bases of the junction unmatched. CDR3 sequence: CASSRPGLAGNEQFF. Written as DNA, the CDR3 is TGTGCCAGCAGCCGTCCGGGACTAGCGGGCAATGAGCAGTTCTTC.

This chain links TRBV5-4 with TRBJ1-2; D perhaps matches TRBD1 (6 bases). The length of the CDR3 is 14 residues. From germline, CDR1 is SGHNT and CDR2 YYREEE (reference sequence). The V end was cut by 3 bases, the J end by 8 bases, with 17 bases between. Written as DNA, the CDR3 is TGTGCCAGCAGCTCCGCGGGGGGCCAACTAGGCTACACCTTC. This gives the protein CASSSAGGQLGYTF.

V gene TRBV9 combines with J gene TRBJ2-7; no reliable D call. CDR3 length: 16 amino acids. Trimming shortened V by 3 bases and J by 3 bases, and 19 bases separated the two germline ends. CDR1 and CDR2 from the germline V gene are SGDLS and YYNGEE. CDR3 in DNA: TGTGCCAGCAGCGCCGCCCCGACGGAAGCCCACTACGAGCAGTACTTC. This encodes CASSAAPTEAHYEQYF. Filled out from reference TRBV9 and TRBJ2-7, the complete variable domain reads DSGVTQTPKHLITATGQRVTLRCSPRSGDLSVYWYQQSLDQGLQFLIQYYNGEERAKGNILERFSAQQFPDLHSELNLSSLELGDSALYFCASSAAPTEAHYEQYFGPGTRLTVT.

CDR3 region: CASRLTGYEQYF. CDR3 bases: TGTGCCAGCAGGTTAACCGGGTACGAGCAGTACTTC. The chain employs TRBV6-5 and TRBJ2-7; no definite D call. V was cut by 6 bases and J by 4 bases, with 10 bases left in between. Germline V lookup: CDR1 MNHEY, CDR2 SVGAGI. This CDR3 has 12 amino acids.

With regard to this clone: The same CDR3 is also encoded by other DNA sequences in this sample. The V and J genes are TRBV18 and TRBJ1-1, with 8 bases lining up with TRBD1. J gave up 3 bases and V 3 bases, and 0 bases lay outside the gene matches. Germline V gives CDR1 KGHSH, CDR2 LQKENI. There are 13 residues in the CDR3. This chain's CDR3 is CASSPDRDTEAFF. The CDR3 DNA sequence: TGTGCCAGCTCACCGGACAGGGACACTGAAGCTTTCTTT.

Points on this clone: At one end the junction does not follow the germline gene, possibly because of a read error. The chain has TRBV5-4 and TRBJ1-1; TRBD1 matches 8 bases. Germline V gene data show CDR1 as SGHNT and CDR2 as YYREEE (reference sequence). This CDR3 comprises 17 residues. The CDR3 DNA is TGTGCCAGCAGCTTGGCCCGGGGACAGGCCTTGAAAACTGAAGCTTTCTTT. Its translation is CASSLARGQALKTEAFF. The full variable domain, in which reference TRBV5-4 and TRBJ1-1 provide the parts outside the CDR3, is ETGVTQSPTHLIKTRGQQVTLRCSSQSGHNTVSWYQQALGQGPQFIFQYYREEENGRGNFPPRFSGLQFPNYSSELNVNALELDDSALYLCASSLARGQALKTEAFFGQGTRLTVV.

V and J are TRBV19 and TRBJ2-1; 7 nucleotides agree with TRBD2. The CDR3 contains 17 residues. CDR1 and CDR2 (germline): LNHDA, SQIVND (reference sequence). Losses at the gene ends were 8 bases for V and 1 base for J; bases not matched to a gene: 14. The CDR3 coding sequence is TGTGCCAGTTGCCCGTCTAGCGGAGCCCAGTCCTACAATGAGCAGTTCTTC. It is translated as CASCPSSGAQSYNEQFF.

This chain connects TRBV7-8 to TRBJ2-5; 10 bases align to TRBD1. After removal of 5 bases from V and 5 bases from J, the junction contained 11 bases not matched to a gene. This CDR3 comprises 16 residues. CDR1 SGHVS and CDR2 FQNEAQ come from the germline V gene. The DNA for the CDR3 is TGTGCCAGCAGCCTCATAAGGGACAGGGGAGGTGAGACCCAGTACTTC. It yields the protein CASSLIRDRGGETQYF.

This sequence joins TRBV7-9 and TRBJ2-6; D is uncertain. The CDR3 loop spans 16 amino acids. Germline V CDR1 and CDR2: SEHNR, FQNEAQ (reference sequence). V was cut by 5 bases and J by 0 bases, with 11 bases left in between. The DNA of the CDR3 is TGTGCCAGCAGCCCCCTTGTGGGCTCTGGGGCCAACGTCCTGACTTTC. Translated: CASSPLVGSGANVLTF.

Here the CDR3 reads CASSLGLAGRETQYF. The CDR3 region has the DNA TGTGCCAGCAGCTTGGGACTAGCGGGACGAGAGACCCAGTACTTC. The chain is built from TRBV5-6 and TRBJ2-5, with 11 positions matching TRBD2. Germline CDR1 and CDR2: SGHDT and YYEEEE. The CDR3 sequence is 15 residues long. The J segment lost 4 bases and the V segment lost 0 bases, leaving 2 bases of the junction unmatched.

The CDR3 protein is CASSQDRRGSHTDTQYF. The CDR3 nucleotides read TGCGCCAGCAGCCAAGATCGGCGGGGGTCACACACAGATACGCAGTATTTT. The genes are TRBV4-3 and TRBJ2-3; 7 bases are a match to TRBD2. Germline trimming cut 0 bases from V and 2 bases from J; bases unmatched to any gene: 8. Germline assignment: CDR1 LGHNA and CDR2 YSLEER. The CDR3 is 17 residues long.

The V gene is TRBV24-1, the J gene TRBJ2-3; D uncertain. This CDR3 is 13 amino acids long. Germline lookup yields CDR1 KGHDR and CDR2 SFDVKD. Trimming pared 3 bases from V and 6 bases from J, leaving 9 bases between. CDR3 residues: CATSDETLDTQYF. CDR3 in DNA: TGTGCCACCAGTGATGAAACCCTGGATACGCAGTATTTT.

This rearrangement joins TRBV7-2 to TRBJ2-7; 7 bases match TRBD1. With 5 bases clipped from V and 0 bases from J, the junction kept 7 bases outside the gene matches. The CDR3 totals 15 residues. Germline values: CDR1 SGHTA, CDR2 FQGNSA. The CDR3, as DNA: TGTGCCAGCAGCCTAACGGGACAGAACTCCTACGAGCAGTACTTC. Amino acid sequence: CASSLTGQNSYEQYF.

V is TRBV2 and J is TRBJ2-7, with D unclear. V was pared by 6 bases and J by 0 bases, with 15 bases between. The CDR3 sequence is 15 residues long. Germline assignment: CDR1 SNHLY and CDR2 FYNNEI. The DNA of the CDR3 is TGTGCCAGCAGCTATATCGTAAAAGCCTCCTACGAGCAGTACTTC. Translated, it gives CASSYIVKASYEQYF.

The V gene is TRBV10-3, the J gene TRBJ2-1, with 8 bases lining up with TRBD2. The CDR3 loop spans 15 amino acids. Unmatched junction bases numbered 11, after V lost 7 bases and J lost 6 bases. Germline V lookup: CDR1 ENHRY, CDR2 SYGVKD. CDR3 DNA: TGTGCCATCACCGACGTGGCGGGAGGCCGCAATGAGCAGTTCTTC. Translation gives CAITDVAGGRNEQFF.

The chain has TRBV6-4 and TRBJ2-2, with TRBD2 matching 7 bases. Trimming took 2 bases from V and 4 from J; bases not matched to a gene: 4. Germline CDR1 reads MRHNA; CDR2 reads SNTAGT. CDR3 size: 15 residues. CDR3 sequence: CASSDLGGTTGELFF. CDR3 in DNA: TGTGCCAGCAGTGACCTCGGGGGGACCACCGGGGAGCTGTTTTTT.

The rearrangement joins TRBV5-4 to TRBJ2-5; 10 bases are a match to TRBD2. V lost 0 bases to trimming and J lost 5 bases; unmatched junction nucleotides: 7. The CDR3 is 16 amino acids. CDR1 is SGHNT, CDR2 YYREEE, per germline (reference sequence). The DNA of the CDR3 is TGTGCCAGCAGCTTGGAAAGCGGGAGGGCCGGGGAGACCCAGTACTTC. Its protein is CASSLESGRAGETQYF.

This chain joins TRBV7-6 and TRBJ2-2; D may be TRBD2 (6 bases). CDR1 is SGHVS and CDR2 is FNYEAQ in the germline V gene. Trimming shortened V by 5 bases and J by 6 bases, and 22 bases separated the two germline ends. The CDR3 is 17 amino acids. The CDR3 spells CASSHTGGTVTPGELFF. As DNA, the CDR3 is TGTGCCAGCAGCCACACAGGAGGGACCGTAACGCCCGGGGAGCTGTTTTTT.